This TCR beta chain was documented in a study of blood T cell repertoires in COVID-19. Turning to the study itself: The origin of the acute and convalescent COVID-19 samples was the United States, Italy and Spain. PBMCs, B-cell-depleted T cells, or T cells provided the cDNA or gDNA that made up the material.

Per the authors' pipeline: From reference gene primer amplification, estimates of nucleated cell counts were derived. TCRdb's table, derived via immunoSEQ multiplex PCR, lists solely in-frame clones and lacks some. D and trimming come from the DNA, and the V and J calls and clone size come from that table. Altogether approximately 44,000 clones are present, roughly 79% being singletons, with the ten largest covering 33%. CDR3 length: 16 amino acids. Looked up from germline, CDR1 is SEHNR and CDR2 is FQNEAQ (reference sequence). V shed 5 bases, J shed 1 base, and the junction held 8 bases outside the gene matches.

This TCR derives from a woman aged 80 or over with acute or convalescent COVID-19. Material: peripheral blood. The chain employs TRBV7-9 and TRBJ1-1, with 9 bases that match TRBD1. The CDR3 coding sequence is TGTGCCAGCAGCCCGGACAGGGGACAACCGAACACTGAAGCTTTCTTT. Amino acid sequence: CASSPDRGQPNTEAFF.